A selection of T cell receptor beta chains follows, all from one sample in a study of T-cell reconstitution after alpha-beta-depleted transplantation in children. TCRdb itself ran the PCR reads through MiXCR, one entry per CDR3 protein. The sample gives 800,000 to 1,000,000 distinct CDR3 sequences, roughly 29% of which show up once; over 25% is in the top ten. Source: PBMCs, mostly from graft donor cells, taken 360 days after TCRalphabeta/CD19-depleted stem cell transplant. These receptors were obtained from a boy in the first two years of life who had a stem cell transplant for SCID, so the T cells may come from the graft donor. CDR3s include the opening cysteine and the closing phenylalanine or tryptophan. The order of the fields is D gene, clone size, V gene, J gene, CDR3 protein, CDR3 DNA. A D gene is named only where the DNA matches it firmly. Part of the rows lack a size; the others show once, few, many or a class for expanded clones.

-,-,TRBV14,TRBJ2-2,CASSHTQWYLGDGELFF,TGTGCCAGCAGCCACACCCAATGGTACCTAGGTGACGGGGAGCTGTTTTTT
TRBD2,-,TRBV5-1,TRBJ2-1,CASSLASSGVSEQFF,TGCGCCAGCAGCTTGGCTTCTAGCGGGGTCAGTGAGCAGTTCTTC
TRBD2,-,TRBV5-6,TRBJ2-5,CASSLRGGLLETQYF,TGTGCCAGCAGCTTGCGGGGGGGCCTCCTTGAGACCCAGTACTTC
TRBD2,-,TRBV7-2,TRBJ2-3,CASSPPAGGSTDTQYF,TGTGCCAGCAGCCCTCCGGCGGGGGGGAGCACAGATACGCAGTATTTT
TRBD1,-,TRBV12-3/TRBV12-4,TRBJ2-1,CASSTGTGDEQFF,TGTGCCAGCAGTACCGGGACAGGGGATGAGCAGTTCTTC
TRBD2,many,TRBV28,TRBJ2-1,CASRTLAGGHNEQFF,TGTGCCAGCAGGACTCTAGCGGGGGGACACAATGAGCAGTTCTTC
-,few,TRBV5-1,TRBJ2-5,CASSLASGRFQETQYF,TGCGCCAGCAGCTTGGCCTCGGGACGGTTCCAAGAGACCCAGTACTTC
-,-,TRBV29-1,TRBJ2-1,CSVEVRPTLDNEQFF,TGCAGCGTTGAAGTTAGACCAACACTAGACAATGAGCAGTTCTTC
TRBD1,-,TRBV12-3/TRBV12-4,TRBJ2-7,CASSLRGKGASYEQYF,TGTGCCAGCAGTTTAAGGGGTAAGGGGGCTTCCTACGAGCAGTACTTC
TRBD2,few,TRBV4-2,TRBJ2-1,CASSQASGRVDEQFF,TGTGCCAGCAGCCAAGCGTCAGGGAGGGTCGATGAGCAGTTCTTC
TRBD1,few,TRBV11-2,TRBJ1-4,CASSLQGVEGEKLFF,TGTGCCAGCAGCCTACAGGGGGTAGAAGGTGAAAAACTGTTTTTT
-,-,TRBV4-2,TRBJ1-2,CASSPLRGPNYGYTF,TGTGCCAGCAGCCCGCTCAGGGGACCCAACTATGGCTACACCTTC
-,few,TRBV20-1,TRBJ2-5,CSARGMMARETQYF,TGCAGTGCTAGAGGCATGATGGCAAGGGAGACCCAGTACTTC
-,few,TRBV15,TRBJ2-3,CATSRDNPAADTQYF,TGTGCCACCAGCAGAGATAACCCTGCGGCAGATACGCAGTATTTT
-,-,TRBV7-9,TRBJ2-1,CASSQLAYNEQFF,TGTGCCAGCAGCCAACTAGCTTACAATGAGCAGTTCTTC
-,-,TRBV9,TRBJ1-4,CASSVDPRGEKLFF,TGTGCCAGCAGCGTAGACCCGAGAGGGGAAAAACTGTTTTTT
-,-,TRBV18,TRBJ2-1,CASSPFQGSSSYNEQFF,TGTGCCAGCTCACCGTTTCAGGGGTCAAGCTCCTACAATGAGCAGTTCTTC
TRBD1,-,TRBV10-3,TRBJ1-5,CAIRGDRRDQPQHF,TGTGCCATCAGGGGGGACAGGAGGGATCAGCCCCAGCATTTT
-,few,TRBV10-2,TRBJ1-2,CASSETDSDYGYTF,TGCGCCAGCAGTGAAACGGACAGTGACTATGGCTACACCTTC
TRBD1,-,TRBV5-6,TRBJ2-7,CASSLVSLGTEAYEQYF,TGTGCCAGCAGCTTGGTATCACTAGGGACAGAGGCCTACGAGCAGTACTTC
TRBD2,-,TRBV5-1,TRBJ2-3,CASRRDPGLITDTQYF,TGCGCCAGCAGGAGAGACCCGGGACTAATCACAGATACGCAGTATTTT
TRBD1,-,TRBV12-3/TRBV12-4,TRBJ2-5,CASTPGQGARRSETQYF,TGTGCCAGCACTCCGGGACAGGGGGCGCGAAGGTCAGAGACCCAGTACTTC
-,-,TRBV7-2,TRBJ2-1,CASSLGSGGQINEQFF,TGTGCCAGCAGCTTAGGAAGTGGGGGGCAAATCAATGAGCAGTTCTTC
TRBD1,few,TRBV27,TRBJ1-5,CASSTRDSSNQPQHF,TGTGCCAGCAGTACCAGGGACAGCTCCAATCAGCCCCAGCATTTT
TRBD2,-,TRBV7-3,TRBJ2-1,CASSARPSGGSYNEQFF,TGTGCCAGCAGCGCGCGACCTAGCGGGGGGTCCTACAATGAGCAGTTCTTC